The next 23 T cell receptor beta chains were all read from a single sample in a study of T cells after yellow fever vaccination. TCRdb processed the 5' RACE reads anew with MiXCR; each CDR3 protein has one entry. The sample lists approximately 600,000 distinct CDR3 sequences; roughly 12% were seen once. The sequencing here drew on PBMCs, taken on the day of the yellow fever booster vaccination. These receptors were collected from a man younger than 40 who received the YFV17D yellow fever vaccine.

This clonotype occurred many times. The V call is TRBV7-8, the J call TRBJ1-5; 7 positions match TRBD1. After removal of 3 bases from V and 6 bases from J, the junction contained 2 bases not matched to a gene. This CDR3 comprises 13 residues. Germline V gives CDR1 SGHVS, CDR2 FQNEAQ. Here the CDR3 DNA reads TGTGCCAGCAGCTTGGCAGGGGGTCAGCCCCAGCATTTT. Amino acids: CASSLAGGQPQHF. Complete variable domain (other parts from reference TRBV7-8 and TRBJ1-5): GAGVSQSPRYKVAKRGQDVALRCDPISGHVSLFWYQQALGQGPEFLTYFQNEAQLDKSGLPSDRFFAERPEGSVSTLKIQRTQQEDSAVYLCASSLAGGQPQHFGDGTRLSIL.

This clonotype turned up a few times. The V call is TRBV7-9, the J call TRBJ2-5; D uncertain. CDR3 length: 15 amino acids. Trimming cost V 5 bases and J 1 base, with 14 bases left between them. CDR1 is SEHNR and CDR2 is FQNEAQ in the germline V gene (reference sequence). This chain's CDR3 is CASSHQQQLQETQYF. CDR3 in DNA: TGTGCCAGCAGCCACCAACAACAGCTCCAAGAGACCCAGTACTTC.

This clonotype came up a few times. CDR3 loop: CASTPFGGSYEQYF. The CDR3 coding sequence is TGTGCCAGCACCCCGTTCGGGGGCTCCTACGAGCAGTACTTC. This sequence joins TRBV12-3 or TRBV12-4 and TRBJ2-7; the D gene is possibly TRBD2 (6 bases). V was cut by 7 bases and J by 0 bases, with 13 bases left in between. The CDR3 covers 14 residues.

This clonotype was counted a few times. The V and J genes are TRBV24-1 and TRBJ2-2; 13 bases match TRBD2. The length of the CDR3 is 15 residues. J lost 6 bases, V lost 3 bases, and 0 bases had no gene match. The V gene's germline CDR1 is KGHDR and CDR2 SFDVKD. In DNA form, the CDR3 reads TGTGCCACCAGTGATGGACTAGCGGGAGCCGGGGAGCTGTTTTTT. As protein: CATSDGLAGAGELFF.

CDR3: CAIGCTPLFSGRAYETQYF. The CDR3 DNA reads as TGTGCCATCGGCTGCACACCCCTCTTTAGCGGGAGGGCCTACGAGACCCAGTACTTC. This sequence joins TRBV3-1 and TRBJ2-5; 11 bases map to TRBD2. The CDR3 is 19 residues long. Germline CDR1 is LGHDT and CDR2 is YNNKEL (reference sequence). Germline trimming cut 10 bases from V and 5 bases from J; bases unmatched to any gene: 24.

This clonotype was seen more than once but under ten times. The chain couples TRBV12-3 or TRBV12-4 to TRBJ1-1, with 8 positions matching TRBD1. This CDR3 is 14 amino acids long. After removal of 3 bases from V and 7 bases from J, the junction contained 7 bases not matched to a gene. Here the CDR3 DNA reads TGTGCCAGCAGTTTGGCGGGGGGGACAGGTGAAGCTTTCTTT. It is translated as CASSLAGGTGEAFF.

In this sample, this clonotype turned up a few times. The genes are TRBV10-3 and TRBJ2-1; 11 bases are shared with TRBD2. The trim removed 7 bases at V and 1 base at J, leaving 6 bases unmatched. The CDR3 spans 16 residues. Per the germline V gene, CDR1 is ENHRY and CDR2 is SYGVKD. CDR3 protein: CAITGLAGGSYNEQFF. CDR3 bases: TGTGCCATCACCGGGCTAGCGGGAGGATCCTACAATGAGCAGTTCTTC.

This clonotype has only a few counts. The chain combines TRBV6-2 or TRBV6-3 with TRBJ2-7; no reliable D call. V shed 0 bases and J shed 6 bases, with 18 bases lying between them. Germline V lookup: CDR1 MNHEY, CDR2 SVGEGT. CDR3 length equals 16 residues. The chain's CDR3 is CASSYSFATQTREQYF. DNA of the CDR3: TGTGCCAGCAGTTACTCGTTCGCGACCCAGACGCGCGAGCAGTACTTC.

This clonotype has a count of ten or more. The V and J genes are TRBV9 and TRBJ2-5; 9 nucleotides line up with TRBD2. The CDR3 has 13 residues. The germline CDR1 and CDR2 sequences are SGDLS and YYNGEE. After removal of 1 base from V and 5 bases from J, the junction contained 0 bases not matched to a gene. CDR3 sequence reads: CASSVSGRETQYF. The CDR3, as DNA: TGTGCCAGCAGCGTAAGCGGGAGGGAGACCCAGTACTTC.

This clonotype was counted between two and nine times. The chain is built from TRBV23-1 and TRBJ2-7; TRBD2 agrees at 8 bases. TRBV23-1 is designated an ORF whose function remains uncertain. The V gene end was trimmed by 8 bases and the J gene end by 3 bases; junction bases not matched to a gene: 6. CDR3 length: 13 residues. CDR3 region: CASGGLVHYEQYF. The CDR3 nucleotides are TGCGCCAGCGGGGGACTAGTACACTACGAGCAGTACTTC.

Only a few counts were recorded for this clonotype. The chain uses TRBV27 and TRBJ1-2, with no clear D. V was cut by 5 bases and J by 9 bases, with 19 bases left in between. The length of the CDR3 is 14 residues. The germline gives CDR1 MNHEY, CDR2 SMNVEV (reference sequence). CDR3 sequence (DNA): TGTGCCAGCAGTCCGGGGTTAGGACCGAGGAGCTACACCTTC. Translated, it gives CASSPGLGPRSYTF.

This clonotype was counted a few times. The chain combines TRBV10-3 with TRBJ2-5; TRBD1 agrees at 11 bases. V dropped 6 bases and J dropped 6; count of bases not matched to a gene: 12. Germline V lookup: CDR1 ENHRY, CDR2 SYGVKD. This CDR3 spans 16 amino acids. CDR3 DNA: TGTGCCATCAGCGGAACCGGGACAGGGGGAGAACAGACCCAGTACTTC. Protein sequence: CAISGTGTGGEQTQYF.

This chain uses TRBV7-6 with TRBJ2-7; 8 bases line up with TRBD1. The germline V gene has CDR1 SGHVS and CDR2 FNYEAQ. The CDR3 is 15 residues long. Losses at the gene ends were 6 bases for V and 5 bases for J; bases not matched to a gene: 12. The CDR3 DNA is TGTGCCAGCAGTTCCTACGTGCAGGGGGCCCACGAGCAGTACTTC. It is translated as CASSSYVQGAHEQYF.

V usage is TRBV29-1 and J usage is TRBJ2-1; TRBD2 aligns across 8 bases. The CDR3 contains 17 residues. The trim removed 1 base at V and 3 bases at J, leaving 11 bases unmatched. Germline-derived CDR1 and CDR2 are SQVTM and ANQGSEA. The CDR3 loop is CSVEGAGGIQGYNEQFF. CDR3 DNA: TGCAGCGTTGAAGGTGCGGGAGGCATACAAGGCTACAATGAGCAGTTCTTC.

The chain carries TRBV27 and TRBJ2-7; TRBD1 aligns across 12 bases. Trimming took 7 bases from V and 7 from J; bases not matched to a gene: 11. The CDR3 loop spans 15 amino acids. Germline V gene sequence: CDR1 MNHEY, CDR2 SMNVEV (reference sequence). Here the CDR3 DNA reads TGTGCCAGCAAAGGGCCGGGACAGGGGGCGAGGGAGCAGTACTTC. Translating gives CASKGPGQGAREQYF.

CDR3: CSATPSGRLLDQYF. In nucleotides, the CDR3 is TGCAGTGCTACCCCCAGCGGGAGGCTTCTCGACCAGTACTTC. The chain couples TRBV20-1 to TRBJ2-7; 9 bases are shared with TRBD2. The V gene's germline CDR1 is DFQATT and CDR2 SNEGSKA (reference sequence). With 4 bases clipped from V and 10 bases from J, the junction kept 14 bases outside the gene matches. The CDR3 sequence is 14 residues long.

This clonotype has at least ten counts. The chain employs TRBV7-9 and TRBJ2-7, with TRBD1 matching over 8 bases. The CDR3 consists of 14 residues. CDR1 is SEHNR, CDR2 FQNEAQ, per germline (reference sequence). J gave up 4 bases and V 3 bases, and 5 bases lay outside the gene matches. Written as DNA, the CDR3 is TGTGCCAGCAGCTTCGCCGGGACAGGATACGAGCAGTACTTC. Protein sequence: CASSFAGTGYEQYF.

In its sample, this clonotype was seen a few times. As DNA, the CDR3 is TGTGCCAGCAGCTTAGTAGCGGGAGCCCCCAATGAGCAGTTCTTC. This translates into CASSLVAGAPNEQFF. The V call is TRBV7-2, the J call TRBJ2-1, with 9 nucleotides matching TRBD2. The CDR3 sequence is 15 residues long. Germline CDR1 and CDR2: SGHTA and FQGNSA. With V trimmed by 1 base and J by 6 bases, 4 bases remained unmatched. The whole variable domain, filled in from reference TRBV7-2 and TRBJ2-1, reads GAGVSQSPSNKVTEKGKDVELRCDPISGHTALYWYRQSLGQGLEFLIYFQGNSAPDKSGLPSDRFSAERTGGSVSTLTIQRTQQEDSAVYLCASSLVAGAPNEQFFGPGTRLTVL.

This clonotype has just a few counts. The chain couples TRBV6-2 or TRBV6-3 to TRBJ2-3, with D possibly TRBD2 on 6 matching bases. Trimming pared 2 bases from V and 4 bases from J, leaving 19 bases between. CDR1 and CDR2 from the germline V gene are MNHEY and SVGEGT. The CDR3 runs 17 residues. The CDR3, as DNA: TGTGCCAGCAGTTACCCCCCGCGGGACTTTCCGCCAGATACGCAGTATTTT. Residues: CASSYPPRDFPPDTQYF.

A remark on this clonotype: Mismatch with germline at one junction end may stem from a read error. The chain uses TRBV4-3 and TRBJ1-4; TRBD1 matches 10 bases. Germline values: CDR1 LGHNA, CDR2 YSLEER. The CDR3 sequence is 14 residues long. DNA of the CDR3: TGTGCCAGCAGCCAGGGACAGGGGAATGAAAAACTGTTTTTT. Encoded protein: CASSQGQGNEKLFF.

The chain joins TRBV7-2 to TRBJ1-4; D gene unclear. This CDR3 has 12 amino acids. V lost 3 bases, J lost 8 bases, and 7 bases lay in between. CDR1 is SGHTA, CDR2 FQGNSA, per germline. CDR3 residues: CASSFSNEKLFF. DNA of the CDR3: TGTGCCAGCAGCTTCTCGAACGAAAAACTGTTTTTT.

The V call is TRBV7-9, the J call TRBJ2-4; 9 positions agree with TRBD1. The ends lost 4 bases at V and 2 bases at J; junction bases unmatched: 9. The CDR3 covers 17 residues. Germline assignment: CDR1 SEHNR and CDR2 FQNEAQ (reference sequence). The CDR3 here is CASSWPLGQGTKNIQYF. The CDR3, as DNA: TGTGCCAGCAGCTGGCCCCTGGGACAGGGAACCAAAAACATTCAGTACTTC.

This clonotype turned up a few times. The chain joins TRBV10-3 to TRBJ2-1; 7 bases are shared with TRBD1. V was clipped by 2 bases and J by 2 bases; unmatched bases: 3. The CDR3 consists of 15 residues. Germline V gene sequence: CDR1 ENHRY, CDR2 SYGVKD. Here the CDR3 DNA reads TGTGCCATCAGTGAGCCGACAGGGACCTACAATGAGCAGTTCTTC. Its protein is CAISEPTGTYNEQFF.